This entry is about one T cell receptor beta chain. Trimming took off 5 bases at V and 4 bases at J, with 18 bases between the two ends. Germline V gene sequence: CDR1 MNHEY, CDR2 SMNVEV (reference sequence). The CDR3 runs 16 residues. In the authors' methods: Reference gene primers were amplified, and this amplification served to estimate nucleated cell counts. The protocol was immunoSEQ multiplex PCR, while the TCRdb copy is restricted to in-frame clones and leaves out a portion. That table is the source of V, J and clone size, and D and trimming were worked out from the DNA. The profile shows approximately 57,000 clones, approximately 87% of them singletons. These data are taken from a study of blood T cell repertoires in COVID-19.

The sequencing sample was made of peripheral blood. This TCR was sampled from a man aged 45 to 65 with acute or convalescent COVID-19. The genes are TRBV27 and TRBJ1-3, with D perhaps matching TRBD1 (6 bases). This chain's CDR3 is CASSRRGGAAGNTIYF. Here the CDR3 DNA reads TGTGCCAGCAGTCGCCGCGGGGGGGCCGCCGGAAACACCATATATTTT.